This T cell receptor beta chain came from a study of immune reconstitution after stem cell transplant in scleroderma (dated 2017 in TCRdb). The germline V gene (reference sequence) provides CDR1 DFQATT and CDR2 SNEGSKA. From V the trimming removes 6 bases and from J it removes 5 bases, while the gene matches leave 16 bases of the junction unaccounted for. The CDR3 measures 17 amino acids from cysteine to phenylalanine. Left in the record is the CDR3 DNA by itself, 51 bases read in frame from the first base. Note on this clonotype: What antigen it recognizes has not been identified. Per-base quality was not reported, and no clone a single base away is much larger than it.

The method behind the library was RT-PCR. Sequencing relied on an Illumina MiSeq. TCRdb cleaned the public reads at Q25 with fastp, built clones with MiXCR and kept in-frame beta chains. A single entry per CDR3 protein holds the most common genes and DNA from its merged rows. Here the sample has around 2,200 distinct CDR3 sequences; less than 14% occur a single time. Together, the top ten hold around a quarter of the sample. This TCR derives from a female donor with systemic sclerosis. The sample was taken before or after autologous hematopoietic stem cell transplantation (not recorded which). The chain joins TRBV20-1 to TRBJ1-5; 10 bases in between match TRBD1. The DNA sequence is TGCAGTGCCTATCGCCCAAACCGACAGGGGGCGGATCAGCCCCAGCATTTT. This encodes CSAYRPNRQGADQPQHF.